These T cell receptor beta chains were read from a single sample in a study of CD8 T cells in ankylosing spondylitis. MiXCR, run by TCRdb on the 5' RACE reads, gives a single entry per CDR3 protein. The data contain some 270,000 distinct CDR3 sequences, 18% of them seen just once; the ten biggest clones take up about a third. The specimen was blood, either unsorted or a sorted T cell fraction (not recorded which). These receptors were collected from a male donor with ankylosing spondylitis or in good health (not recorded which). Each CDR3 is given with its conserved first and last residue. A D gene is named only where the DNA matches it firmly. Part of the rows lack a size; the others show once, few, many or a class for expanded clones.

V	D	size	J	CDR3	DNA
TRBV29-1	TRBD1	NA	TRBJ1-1	CSATQGKSAEAFF	TGCAGCGCAACACAGGGGAAGTCTGCTGAAGCTTTCTTT
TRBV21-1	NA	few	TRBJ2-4	CASLFYIPKNIQYF	TGTGCCAGCCTATTCTATATCCCCAAAAACATTCAGTACTTC
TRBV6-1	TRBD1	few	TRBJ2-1	CASSDSGTGNNEQFF	TGTGCCAGCAGTGATTCCGGGACAGGGAACAATGAGCAGTTCTTC
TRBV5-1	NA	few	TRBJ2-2	CASSLEGHPGELFF	TGCGCCAGCAGCTTAGAAGGACACCCCGGGGAGCTGTTTTTT
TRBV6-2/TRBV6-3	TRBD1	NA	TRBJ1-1	CASLDREWSTEAFF	TGTGCCAGCCTTGACAGGGAATGGAGCACTGAAGCTTTCTTT
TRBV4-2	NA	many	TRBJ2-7	CASSQDVSVHEQYF	TGTGCCAGCAGCCAAGATGTAAGCGTCCACGAGCAGTACTTC
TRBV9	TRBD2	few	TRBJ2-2	CASSGGTSSPGELFF	TGTGCCAGCAGCGGGGGGACTAGCAGCCCCGGGGAGCTGTTTTTT
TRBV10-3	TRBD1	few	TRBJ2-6	CATDDRAGANVLTF	TGTGCCACCGATGACAGGGCTGGGGCCAACGTCCTGACTTTC
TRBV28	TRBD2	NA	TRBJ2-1	CASSPGLAGVGDNEQFF	TGTGCCAGCAGTCCAGGACTAGCGGGAGTCGGGGACAATGAGCAGTTCTTC
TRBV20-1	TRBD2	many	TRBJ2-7	CSAASGRRYEQYF	TGCAGTGCTGCTAGCGGGAGGAGGTACGAGCAGTACTTC
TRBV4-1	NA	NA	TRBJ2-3	CASSQVPQDTDTQYF	TGCGCCAGCAGCCAAGTCCCACAGGACACAGATACGCAGTATTTT
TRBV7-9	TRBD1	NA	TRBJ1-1	CASSLTSRDSRTEAFF	TGTGCCAGCAGCCTGACCTCGAGGGACAGTAGGACTGAAGCTTTCTTT
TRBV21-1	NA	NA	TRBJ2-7	CASRWTGGAYEQYF	TGTGCCAGCAGGTGGACAGGGGGCGCGTACGAGCAGTACTTC
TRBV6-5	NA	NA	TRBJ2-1	CASSYYFDNEQFF	TGTGCCAGCAGTTACTACTTTGACAATGAGCAGTTCTTC
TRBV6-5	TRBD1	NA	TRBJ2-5	CASSYSGTVQETQYF	TGTGCCAGCAGTTACTCGGGGACAGTCCAAGAGACCCAGTACTTC
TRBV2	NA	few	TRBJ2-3	CASKTQRASTDTQYF	TGTGCCAGCAAGACCCAGCGGGCAAGCACAGATACGCAGTATTTT
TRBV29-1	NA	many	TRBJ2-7	CSASLANLYEQYF	TGCAGCGCCTCTTTAGCGAACCTCTACGAGCAGTACTTC
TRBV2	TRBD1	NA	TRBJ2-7	CASSEGTGSSYEQYF	TGTGCCAGCAGTGAAGGGACAGGGAGCTCCTACGAGCAGTACTTC
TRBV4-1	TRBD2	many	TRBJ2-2	CASSQERAGGPDGELFF	TGCGCCAGCAGCCAAGAAAGGGCGGGAGGGCCCGACGGGGAGCTGTTTTTT
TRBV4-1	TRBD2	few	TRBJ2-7	CASSQDGTSTVEQYF	TGCGCCAGCAGCCAAGATGGGACTAGCACCGTAGAGCAGTACTTC
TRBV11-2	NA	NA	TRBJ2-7	CASSLVTSHEQYF	TGTGCCAGCAGCTTAGTGACCAGCCACGAGCAGTACTTC
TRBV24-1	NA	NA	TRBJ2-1	CATSDLPRGHRSYNEQFF	TGTGCCACCAGTGATTTGCCACGCGGGCATCGCTCCTACAATGAGCAGTTCTTC
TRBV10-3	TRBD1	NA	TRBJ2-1	CAISSGQGSYNEQFF	TGTGCCATCAGCTCGGGACAGGGTTCATACAATGAGCAGTTCTTC
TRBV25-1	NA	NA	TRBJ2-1	CASSERFYSYNEQFF	TGTGCCAGCAGTGAACGGTTTTATTCCTACAATGAGCAGTTCTTC
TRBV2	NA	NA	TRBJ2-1	CASKEEGESYNEQFF	TGTGCCAGCAAGGAAGAGGGGGAGTCCTACAATGAGCAGTTCTTC
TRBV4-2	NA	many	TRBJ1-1	CASSTQVSEAFF	TGTGCCAGCAGCACGCAGGTGTCTGAAGCTTTCTTT
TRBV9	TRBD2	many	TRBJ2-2	CASSVAGGAGELFF	TGTGCCAGCAGCGTAGCTGGGGGGGCCGGGGAGCTGTTTTTT
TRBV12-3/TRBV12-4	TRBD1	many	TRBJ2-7	CASSPGTGVIEQYF	TGTGCCAGCAGTCCAGGGACAGGGGTTATAGAGCAGTACTTC
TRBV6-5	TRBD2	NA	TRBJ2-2	CASIWSLAEKNTGELFF	TGTGCCAGCATTTGGTCGCTAGCGGAAAAAAACACCGGGGAGCTGTTTTTT
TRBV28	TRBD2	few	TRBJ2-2	CASSLYASGAPLSGELFF	TGTGCCAGCAGTTTATACGCTAGCGGAGCCCCTTTGTCCGGGGAGCTGTTTTTT
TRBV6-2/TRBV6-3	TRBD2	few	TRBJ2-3	CASGPSGTHTDTQYF	TGTGCCAGCGGCCCTAGCGGGACTCACACAGATACGCAGTATTTT
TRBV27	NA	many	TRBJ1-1	CASSLIPAAMNTEAFF	TGTGCCAGCAGTTTGATCCCGGCAGCGATGAACACTGAAGCTTTCTTT
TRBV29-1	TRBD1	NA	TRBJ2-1	CSASRDRGEQFF	TGCAGCGCGTCCCGGGACAGGGGTGAGCAGTTCTTC
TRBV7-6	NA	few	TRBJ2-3	CASSLDDRPTQYF	TGTGCCAGCAGCTTAGATGACCGACCTACGCAGTATTTT
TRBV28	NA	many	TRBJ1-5	CASSQSQPQHF	TGTGCCAGCAGCCAGAGTCAGCCCCAGCATTTT
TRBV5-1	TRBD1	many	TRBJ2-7	CASSPGTGVEQYF	TGCGCCAGCAGCCCTGGGACAGGGGTAGAGCAGTACTTC